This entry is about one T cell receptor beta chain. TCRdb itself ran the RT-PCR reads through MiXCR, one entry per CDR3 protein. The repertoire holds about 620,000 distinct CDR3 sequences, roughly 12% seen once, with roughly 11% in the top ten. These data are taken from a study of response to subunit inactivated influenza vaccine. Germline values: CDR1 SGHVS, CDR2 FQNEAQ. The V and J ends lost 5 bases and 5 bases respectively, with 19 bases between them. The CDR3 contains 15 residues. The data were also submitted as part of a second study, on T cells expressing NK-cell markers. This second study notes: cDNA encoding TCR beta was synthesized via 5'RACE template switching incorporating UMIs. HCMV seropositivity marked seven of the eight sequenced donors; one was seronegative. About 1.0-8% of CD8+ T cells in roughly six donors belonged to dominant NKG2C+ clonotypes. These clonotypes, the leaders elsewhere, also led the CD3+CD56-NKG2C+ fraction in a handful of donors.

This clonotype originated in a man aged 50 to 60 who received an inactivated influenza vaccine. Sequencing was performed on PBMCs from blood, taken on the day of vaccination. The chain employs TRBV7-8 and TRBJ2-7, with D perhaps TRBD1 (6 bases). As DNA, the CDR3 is TGTGCCAGCAGCCCACCACTGGGGGCGTTCCACGAGCAGTACTTC. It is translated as CASSPPLGAFHEQYF.